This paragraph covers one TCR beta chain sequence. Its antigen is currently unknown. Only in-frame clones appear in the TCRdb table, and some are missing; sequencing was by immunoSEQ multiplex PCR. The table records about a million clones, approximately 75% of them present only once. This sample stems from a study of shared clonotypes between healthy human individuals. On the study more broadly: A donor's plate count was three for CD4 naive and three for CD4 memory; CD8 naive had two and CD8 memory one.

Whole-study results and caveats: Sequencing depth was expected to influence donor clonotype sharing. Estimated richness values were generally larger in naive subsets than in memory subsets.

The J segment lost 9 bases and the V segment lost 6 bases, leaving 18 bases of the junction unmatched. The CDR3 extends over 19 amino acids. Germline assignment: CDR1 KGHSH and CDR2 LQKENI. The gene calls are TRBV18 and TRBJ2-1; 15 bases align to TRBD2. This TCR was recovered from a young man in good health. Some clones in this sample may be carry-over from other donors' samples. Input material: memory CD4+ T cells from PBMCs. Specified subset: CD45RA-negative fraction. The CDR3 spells CASSRGQDGLAGGPGEQFF. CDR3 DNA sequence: TGTGCCAGCTCGCGCGGACAGGACGGACTAGCGGGAGGGCCGGGTGAGCAGTTCTTC.